Each of the 3 T cell receptor beta chains below was sequenced from the same sample in a study of vaccination effects on CD4 cells after COVID-19 (dated by TCRdb to the early 2020s). In the ViraFEST assay, PBMC were stimulated with viral peptide pools, and antigen-specific CD4+ T cell clonotypes were then identified by expansion using TCR sequencing. After around ten days of culture, CD4+ T cells were isolated with the EasySep CD4+ T cell isolation kit. Each participant received two doses of an mRNA SARS-CoV-2 vaccine, either BNT162b2 or mRNA-1273. No cognate antigen is known for these TCRs. Library preparation was by the immunoSEQ multiplex PCR assay. In its TCRdb copy, this immuneACCESS table keeps in-frame sequences only and misses some clones. Where compared with another copy, unresolved V genes explain less than half of these, and the others have no known cause. This sample holds about 46,000 clones; over 60% were observed only once. Approximately 16% of the sample is held by the ten biggest clonotypes.

Material: CD4+ T cells from PBMCs cultured with HCoV-OC43 spike peptides, obtained after COVID-19 vaccination. This specimen's cell subset or site label, per the study, means: HCoV-OC43 spike overlapping peptide pool stimulation. Source of these receptors: a human donor who received a COVID-19 vaccine.

V gene TRBV19 combines with J gene TRBJ2-5; TRBD2 might be the D (6 bases). Between the trimmed V and J ends, which lost 5 bases and 6 bases, there was a span of 13 bases. The CDR3 spans 13 residues. Germline V gives CDR1 LNHDA, CDR2 SQIVND (reference sequence). This CDR3 is CASSPGTVQTQYF. The DNA of the CDR3 is TGTGCCAGTAGTCCCGGGACTGTTCAGACCCAGTACTTC.

This chain connects TRBV7-9 to TRBJ2-1, with 8 bases lining up with TRBD2. CDR1 SEHNR and CDR2 FQNEAQ come from the germline V gene (reference sequence). Unmatched junction bases numbered 6, after V lost 1 base and J lost 4 bases. The CDR3 is 16 residues long. The CDR3 DNA reads as TGTGCCAGCAGCTTAGATGTAGCGGGAACTTACAATGAGCAGTTCTTC. Translation gives CASSLDVAGTYNEQFF.

The V gene is TRBV4-2, the J gene TRBJ2-2; D perhaps matches TRBD2 (6 bases). Germline V gives CDR1 LGHNA, CDR2 YNFKEQ. The CDR3 contains 16 residues. Between the trimmed V and J ends, which lost 2 bases and 6 bases, there was a span of 16 bases. CDR3 region: CASSQSGREAAGELFF. CDR3 DNA sequence: TGTGCCAGCAGCCAATCGGGCAGGGAGGCCGCCGGGGAGCTGTTTTTT.